This T cell receptor beta chain was identified during a study of cytomegalovirus exposure and HLA in healthy donors (dated by TCRdb to 2017 to 2019). Background for the entire study: According to an earlier analysis of 550 to 750 of the donors, some 180 million T cells yielded over 90 million unique TCR beta sequences and 276 Gb of sequence data. Among 398 genotyped donors of the cohort, an average of about 240,000 unique TCR beta nucleotide sequences were sequenced per donor, roughly a sixth of them non-productive. Four or five DR-DQ haplotypes were handled as single units for association and clustering because linkage in the cohort was strong. To study patterns of TCR occurrence, a later analysis re-analyzed previously published TCR beta repertoires from around 670 donors and added high-resolution HLA genotyping. Typing coverage varied by locus: roughly 620-640 donors for A, B, C, DRB1 and DQB1; around 560 for DQA1; more than 600 for DPA1; under 490 for DPB1. The study used immunosequencing to profile the T cell repertoires of approximately 690 subjects and linked those repertoires to cytomegalovirus serostatus. All discovery cohort repertoires had been generated on a single sequencing platform. Genome-wide SNP genotypes for about 55% of the roughly 670 donors were used in a later genetic analysis, which treated that subset as a discovery cohort. HLA typing included class I and class II loci at four-digit resolution. To decide whether each TCR beta V gene segment behaved as functional or pseudogenic, an earlier analysis of fewer than 750 of the donors relied on high-throughput TCR beta sequencing. The genetic ancestry cluster associated with self-reported Caucasian donors included about 81% of the roughly 400 genotyped donors. Donor age, sex, ethnicity and CMV serostatus were collected together with the repertoire data. An early release covering about 600 HLA-typed donors comprised about 290 gigabases of sequencing data and around 85 million unique TCR sequences. In the later analysis, no new phenotypic data were used to find candidate immune exposures; instead, reliance was placed on TCR beta sequences and their occurrence across donors. In addition to the first cohort of roughly 670 subjects, a separate validation cohort of 120 different subjects was used. The study aimed to test whether cataloging public T cell receptors could reveal signatures of past pathogen exposure. High-throughput TCR immunosequencing, statistical association of individual TCRs with disease status, and machine learning were combined to predict cytomegalovirus infection status.

This clone has just one count. Its antigen target is currently unknown. No quality values exist for individual bases; no much larger clone is one base distant. The full study reports these points: Linkage disequilibrium might explain the correlated functional status among segregating V segments, but an unknown experimental factor could not be excluded. When HLA alleles, especially DR and DQ, strongly co-occurred, attributing TCR associations to individual alleles was difficult. In a later genetic analysis, fewer N-insertions in productive TCRs were reported among donors in an Asian-associated ancestry cluster than the roughly 670-donor mean. An earlier analysis of approximately 570 of the donors showed that most TCR beta V segments appeared in productive rearrangements either about 87% or about 30% of the time, which broadly matched IMGT annotations. Several of the top co-occurrence clusters appeared to be linked to parvovirus B19, influenza, CMV and Epstein-Barr virus, according to a later analysis. Because counts were too low, roughly 16 rarely observed V segments, including chromosome 9 orphons, were left out of the earlier analysis of 500 to 650 of the donors. A further reported finding was that TCR beta sequences accurately predicted the HLA-A and HLA-B alleles for most subjects in the first cohort. In a later analysis, HLA-associated TCR beta chains were found to be more clonally expanded and to have lower generation probabilities than equally common non-associated chains. In a later analysis, TCR association rates were found to vary across HLA loci, with the most associated TCRs seen for DRB1 alleles and the fewest for HLA-C alleles. Most CMV-associated TCR beta chains appeared to be HLA-restricted in a later analysis, and the HLA associations seemed to be driven largely by CMV exposure. In the study, around 150 TCR beta chains were listed as associated with cytomegalovirus. In a later genetic analysis, a missense DCLRE1C variant was associated with V-gene and J-gene trimming of TCR beta chains, and the association was replicated in an independent cohort. At a false discovery rate of 0.05, a later analysis linked under 20,000 TCR beta sequences to specific HLA alleles. This cohort had only TCR beta chains sequenced, and the lack of alpha or paired-chain data limited which features could be detected. Because some donors lacked HLA typing at each locus, the association tests relied only on the typed subset. For the cohort, immune exposure information was limited to CMV serostatus. Roughly uniform sequencing depth across donors was assumed in presence/absence analyses, although this assumption may not hold. A few of the identified cytomegalovirus-associated TCR beta chains were confirmed in vitro to be specific for cytomegalovirus antigens. Some IMGT-functional V segments, including TRBV6-2 and TRBV6-3, could not be told apart with the 87-base-pair reads, so those segments were excluded. While some public TCRs were present in many individuals, most TCR sequences turned up only very rarely across donors. It was suggested by the authors that the approach could potentially be generalized to other disease states and immunological phenotypes. The sequencing pipeline was judged likely to have produced a cluster of highly shared sequence variants as a technical artifact. Cytomegalovirus status was reported to be diagnosed by the classifier with high specificity and sensitivity in both the original and validation cohorts.

Receptor libraries were prepared by the immunoSEQ multiplex PCR assay. For the multiplex PCR, a mixture combining 60 forward primers for TCR Vbeta segments and 13 reverse primers for TCR Jbeta segments was used. A multiplex PCR assay on genomic DNA amplified the CDR3 region of rearranged TCR beta genes. The amplified TCR beta libraries were sequenced on the Illumina HiSeq System as 87-base-pair reads. The paper's processing steps were these. A later analysis tallied 80 million to 95 million unique TCR beta chains across the 550 to 850 repertoires, and approximately 11 million of those chains were shared by two or more donors. Raw reads were error-corrected and collapsed into unique sequences by a nearest-neighbor algorithm in which closely related sequences were merged to remove PCR and sequencing errors. V, D and J gene segments were assigned by aligning CDR3 sequences to IMGT reference sequences. Each retained sequence needed at least a six-nucleotide match to both a V gene segment and a J gene segment. A rearrangement counted as productive if the CDR3 had no stop codons and remained in frame with V and J, and every other rearrangement counted as non-productive. Following IMGT convention, CDR3 was defined as the stretch from the second conserved V-encoded cysteine to the conserved J-encoded phenylalanine. The earlier analysis of roughly 590 of the donors excluded any sequence lacking an unambiguous match to a single V gene segment. An earlier analysis of several hundred of the donors called V segments functional above 56.7% productive rearrangements and segregating when the between-donor standard deviation exceeded 5%. A statistical classification framework was developed to diagnose cytomegalovirus status using the catalog of TCR beta chain sequences. V and J gene assignment, in a later analysis, came from comparing TCR nucleotide sequences with IMGT/GENE-DB human TR gene sequences. Using the TCRdist pipeline, a later analysis assigned CDR3 sequences along with most-parsimonious VDJ recombination scenarios. In a later analysis, each TCR beta chain was defined by its CDR3 amino acid sequence together with its V-gene family, and reads without a unique V-gene family were excluded. In a later analysis, nearly 600 highly shared, low-generation-probability nucleotide sequences were removed to address suspected cross-contamination and a sequencing artifact. A later analysis calculated a clonal expansion index for each public chain from normalized within-repertoire ranks of inferred template counts. A later analysis computed generation probabilities with a VDJ recombination model fitted to out-of-frame rearrangements, and checked the results against IGoR. A later analysis scored TCR-TCR, TCR-HLA and TCR-CMV co-occurrence with hypergeometric tests, applying a repertoire-size bias correction to TCR pairs. In a later analysis, false discovery rates were estimated by permuting HLA or CMV assignments 20 times. In a later analysis, co-occurring TCRs were grouped with DBSCAN, and TCRdist sequence similarity was added when clustering was performed within HLA-allele-positive subsets. Repertoires with fewer than 30,000 or more than 120,000 public chains were left out of co-occurrence clustering, as were four to six repertoires with anomalous nucleotide sharing. TCRdb mirrors the immuneACCESS table, restricted to in-frame sequences. Some clones are absent from its copies; in checked studies, under half trace to an unresolved V gene, and the reason for the others is unknown. V, J and clone size were drawn from that table, and D and trimming were deduced from the DNA. This sample comprises 100,000 to 150,000 clones, 17% of them detected only once. In total, the top ten clones hold about 3.1% of the sample.

In total, roughly 670 healthy bone marrow donors made up the cohort. All cohort members were sampled while nominally healthy, although unrecorded immune exposures were likely present. The donor tested CMV seropositive, placing the donor among the 289 seropositive members of the cohort. A peripheral blood sample was collected from each donor, and TCR beta sequencing was performed on peripheral blood mononuclear cells. The Qiagen DNeasy Blood Extraction Kit was used to extract genomic DNA from the blood cell samples. For CDR1 and CDR2, the germline V gene (reference sequence) lists SGHAT and FQDESV. The V end loses 2 bases and the J end loses 3 bases, and a stretch of 15 bases separates them. Counted from cysteine to phenylalanine, this CDR3 has 16 amino acids. The read is trimmed to its CDR3 DNA, 48 bases read in frame from base 1.

The rearranged segments are TRBV11-1 and TRBJ2-3, with a tentative D gene TRBD1 over 5 matching bases. The source material was PBMCs. This receptor was taken from a female donor in good health and CMV-seropositive. In nucleotide form, the sequence is TGTGCCAGCAGCTTAACAGGATTTGGAATGACAGATACGCAGTATTTT. It translates as CASSLTGFGMTDTQYF.